The following is a TCR beta chain sequence with its context. What it binds is unknown. This specimen belongs to a study of cytomegalovirus exposure and HLA in healthy donors. Points from the study as a whole: Most observed TCR sequences were rare, whereas some public TCRs were detected in many donors.

After removal of 6 bases from V and 9 bases from J, the junction contained 16 bases not matched to a gene. The CDR3 extends over 18 amino acids. Germline assignment: CDR1 LNHDA and CDR2 SQIVND (reference sequence). Primers included in the PCR were 60 Vbeta and 13 Jbeta primers. Assay: immunoSEQ multiplex PCR; the TCRdb copy retains only in-frame clones and omits some. The table includes 210,000 or so clones, under 90% detected once. The chain combines TRBV19 with TRBJ2-1, with 14 positions matching TRBD2. Sequencing was performed on PBMCs. This TCR was recovered from a human donor in good health. Here the CDR3 DNA reads TGTGCCAGTAGCGAGACTAGCGGGAGGGCCTTAGCGGCCGTTGAGCAGTTCTTC. Its translation: CASSETSGRALAAVEQFF.